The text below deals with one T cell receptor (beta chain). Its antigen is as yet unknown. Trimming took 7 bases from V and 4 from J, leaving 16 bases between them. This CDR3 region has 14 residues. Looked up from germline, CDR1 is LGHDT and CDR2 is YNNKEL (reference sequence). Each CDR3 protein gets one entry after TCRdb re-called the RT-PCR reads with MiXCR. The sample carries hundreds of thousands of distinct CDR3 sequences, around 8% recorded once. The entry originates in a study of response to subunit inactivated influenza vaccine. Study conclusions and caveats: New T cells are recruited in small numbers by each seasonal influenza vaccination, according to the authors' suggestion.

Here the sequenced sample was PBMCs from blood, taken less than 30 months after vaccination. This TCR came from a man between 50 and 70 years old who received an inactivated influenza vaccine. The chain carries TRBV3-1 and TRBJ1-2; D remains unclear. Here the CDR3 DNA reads TGTGCCAGCACAAATTCCGGGCAAACCTATGGCTACACCTTC. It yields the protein CASTNSGQTYGYTF.